The 8 T cell receptor beta chains in this list originate from one sample, sequenced in a study of blood T cell repertoires in COVID-19. The protocol was immunoSEQ multiplex PCR, while the TCRdb copy is restricted to in-frame clones and leaves out a portion. The sample lists about 250,000 clones, 81% occurring once. The sample was peripheral blood. These receptors were collected from a woman aged 80 or over with acute or convalescent COVID-19.

The V call is TRBV5-1, the J call TRBJ2-7; TRBD1 is a possible D gene (6 bases). The CDR3 is 12 amino acids. The germline CDR1 and CDR2 sequences are SGHRS and YFSETQ. Trimming pared 4 bases from V and 9 bases from J, leaving 14 bases between. The chain's CDR3 is CASSLTGSGQYF. In nucleotides, the CDR3 is TGCGCCAGCAGCCTTACAGGGTCCGGGCAGTACTTC. Variable domain in full (rest from reference TRBV5-1 and TRBJ2-7): KAGVTQTPRYLIKTRGQQVTLSCSPISGHRSVSWYQQTPGQGLQFLFEYFSETQRNKGNFPGRFSGRQFSNSRSEMNVSTLELGDSALYLCASSLTGSGQYFGPGTRLTVT.

The chain has TRBV2 and TRBJ1-2, with a possible D match to TRBD1 (6 bases). The CDR3 sequence is 11 residues long. Per the germline V gene, CDR1 is SNHLY and CDR2 is FYNNEI. Trimming removed 6 bases from V and 8 bases from J, with 10 bases in between. Here the CDR3 reads CASSGGAGYTF. The CDR3 nucleotides are TGTGCCAGCAGCGGGGGGGCGGGCTACACCTTC.

The chain couples TRBV6-6 to TRBJ2-7; TRBD1 matches 9 bases. The V gene's germline CDR1 is MNHNY and CDR2 SVGAGI (reference sequence). The CDR3 consists of 12 residues. The CDR3 DNA sequence: TGTGCCAGCAGCCGGGGACAGGGTGGTATCCGGGTT. The encoded protein is CASSRGQGGIRV.

This clone was counted between two and nine times. This specimen includes other DNA sequences encoding the same CDR3. This sequence joins TRBV10-2 and TRBJ2-3, with unresolved D. CDR1 WSHSY and CDR2 SAAADI come from the germline V gene. The CDR3 runs 15 residues. Between the trimmed V and J ends, which lost 1 base and 2 bases, there was a span of 10 bases. CDR3 amino acids: CASSEWRKLTDTQYF. The DNA of the CDR3 is TGCGCCAGCAGTGAGTGGCGGAAACTCACAGATACGCAGTATTTT.

V and J are TRBV3-1 (or the pseudogene TRBV3-2) and TRBJ1-6, with a weak D call TRBD1 (5 bases). Trimming pared 5 bases from V and 2 bases from J, leaving 13 bases between. CDR1 and CDR2 (germline): LGHDT, YNNKEL (reference sequence). The CDR3 runs to 16 residues. The CDR3 nucleotides read TGTGCCAGCAGCTTCCTGGGGCAGACCTATAATTCACCCCTCCACTTT. Encoded protein: CASSFLGQTYNSPLHF.

The chain recombines TRBV3-1 (or the pseudogene TRBV3-2) with TRBJ2-4, with D hard to call. The V end was cut by 1 base, the J end by 6 bases, with 10 bases between. The CDR3 length is 14 residues. Germline V gene lookup returns CDR1 LGHDT and CDR2 YNNKEL (reference sequence). Written as DNA, the CDR3 is TGTGCCAGCAGCCAAGTCGGAGCCCGAAACATTCAGTACTTC. It codes for CASSQVGARNIQYF.

The rearrangement uses TRBV11-2 and TRBJ2-5; 7 bases match TRBD1. CDR1 is SGHAT, CDR2 FQNNGV, per germline. V was pared by 1 base and J by 5 bases, with 7 bases of the junction left unmatched. The CDR3 loop spans 15 amino acids. CDR3 nucleotides: TGTGCCAGCAGCTTAGTTTCGGGACAGATGGAGACCCAGTACTTC. Its translation: CASSLVSGQMETQYF.

The CDR3 spells CASSQEQGLGTNEKLFF. The CDR3 DNA sequence: TGTGCCAGCAGCCAAGAACAGGGTTTAGGGACTAATGAAAAACTGTTTTTT. The chain recombines TRBV3-1 (or the pseudogene TRBV3-2) with TRBJ1-4; TRBD1 is a possible D gene (6 bases). Germline CDR1 and CDR2: LGHDT and YNNKEL (reference sequence). The germline V and J ends were trimmed by 0 bases and 2 bases, with 13 bases remaining between them. The CDR3 has 17 amino acids.